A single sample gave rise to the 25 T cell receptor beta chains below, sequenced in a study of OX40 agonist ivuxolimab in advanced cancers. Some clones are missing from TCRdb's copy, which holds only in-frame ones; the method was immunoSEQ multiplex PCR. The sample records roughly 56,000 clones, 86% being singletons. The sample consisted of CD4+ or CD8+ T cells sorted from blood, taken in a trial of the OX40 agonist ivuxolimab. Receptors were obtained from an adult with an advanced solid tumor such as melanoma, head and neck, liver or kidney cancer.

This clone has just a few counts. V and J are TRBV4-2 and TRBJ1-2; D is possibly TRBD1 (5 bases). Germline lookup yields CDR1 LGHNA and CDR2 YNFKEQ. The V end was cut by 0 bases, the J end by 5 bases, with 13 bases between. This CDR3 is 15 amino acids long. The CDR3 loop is CASSQEGQNWYGYTF. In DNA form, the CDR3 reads TGTGCCAGCAGCCAAGAGGGGCAAAACTGGTATGGCTACACCTTC.

The CDR3 spells CASTRAGQGNEKLFF. DNA for the CDR3: TGTGCCAGCACCCGAGCCGGACAGGGAAACGAAAAACTGTTTTTT. The chain combines TRBV2 with TRBJ1-4; 8 nucleotides match TRBD1. The CDR3 runs to 15 residues. Germline assignment: CDR1 SNHLY and CDR2 FYNNEI. The junction had 12 bases not matched to a gene; V was cut back by 7 bases and J by 8 bases.

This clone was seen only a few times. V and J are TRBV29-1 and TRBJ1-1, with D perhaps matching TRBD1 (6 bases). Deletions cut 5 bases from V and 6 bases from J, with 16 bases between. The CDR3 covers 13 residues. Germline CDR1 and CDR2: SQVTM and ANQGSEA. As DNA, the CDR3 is TGCAGCGTTAAACAGGGAGTAGGGTCTGAAGCTTTCTTT. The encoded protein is CSVKQGVGSEAFF. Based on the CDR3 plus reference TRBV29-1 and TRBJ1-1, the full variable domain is SAVISQKPSRDICQRGTSLTIQCQVDSQVTMMFWYRQQPGQSLTLIATANQGSEATYESGFVIDKFPISRPNLTFSTLTVSNMSPEDSSIYLCSVKQGVGSEAFFGQGTRLTVV.

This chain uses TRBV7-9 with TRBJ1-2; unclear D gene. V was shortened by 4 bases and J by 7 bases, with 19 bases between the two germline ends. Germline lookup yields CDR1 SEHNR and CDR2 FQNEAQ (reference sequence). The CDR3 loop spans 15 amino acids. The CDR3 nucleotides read TGTGCCAGCAGCTCCGACACCGCCAAGGGAGCTGGCTACACCTTC. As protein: CASSSDTAKGAGYTF.

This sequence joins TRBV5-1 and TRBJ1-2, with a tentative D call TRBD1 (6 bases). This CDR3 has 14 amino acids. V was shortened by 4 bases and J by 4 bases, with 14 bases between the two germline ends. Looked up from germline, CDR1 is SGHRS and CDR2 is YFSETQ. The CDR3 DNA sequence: TGCGCCAGCAGCCCTCCAGGGGCAAGCTATGGCTACACCTTC. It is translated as CASSPPGASYGYTF.

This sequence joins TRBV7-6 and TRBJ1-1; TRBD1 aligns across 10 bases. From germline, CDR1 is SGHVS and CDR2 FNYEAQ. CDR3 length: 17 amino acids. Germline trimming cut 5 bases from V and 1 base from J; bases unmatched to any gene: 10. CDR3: CASSPDRGPEENTEAFF. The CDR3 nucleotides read TGTGCCAGCAGCCCCGACAGGGGGCCAGAAGAGAACACTGAAGCTTTCTTT.

CDR3 protein: CASSLRTGTYGYTF. The CDR3 region has the DNA TGCGCCAGCAGCCTGAGGACAGGAACCTATGGCTACACCTTC. The chain links TRBV23-1 to TRBJ1-2, with TRBD1 identical over 7 bases. TRBV23-1 is designated an ORF whose function remains uncertain. This CDR3 has 14 amino acids. V lost 6 bases and J lost 4; bases outside the gene matches: 8.

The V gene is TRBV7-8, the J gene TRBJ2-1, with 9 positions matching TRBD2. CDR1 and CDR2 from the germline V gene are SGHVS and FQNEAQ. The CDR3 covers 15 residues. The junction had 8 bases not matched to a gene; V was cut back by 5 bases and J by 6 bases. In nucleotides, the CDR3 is TGTGCCAGCAGCCCCATAGCGGGGGCTCCCAATGAGCAGTTCTTC. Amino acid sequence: CASSPIAGAPNEQFF.

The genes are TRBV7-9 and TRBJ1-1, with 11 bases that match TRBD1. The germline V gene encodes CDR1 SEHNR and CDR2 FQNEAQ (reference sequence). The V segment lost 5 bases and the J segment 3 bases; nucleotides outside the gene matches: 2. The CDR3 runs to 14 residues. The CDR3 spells CASSKGQGDTEAFF. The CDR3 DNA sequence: TGTGCCAGCAGCAAGGGACAGGGGGACACTGAAGCTTTCTTT.

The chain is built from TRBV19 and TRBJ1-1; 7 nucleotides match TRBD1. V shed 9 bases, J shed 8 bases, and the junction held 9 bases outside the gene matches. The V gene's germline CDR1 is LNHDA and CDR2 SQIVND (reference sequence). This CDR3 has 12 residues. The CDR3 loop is CASLKTGLEAFF. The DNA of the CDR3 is TGTGCCAGCTTAAAGACAGGGCTGGAAGCTTTCTTT.

CDR3 region: CASSRDSTVSYEQYF. CDR3 coding DNA: TGTGCCAGCAGTCGGGACAGCACAGTCTCCTACGAGCAGTACTTC. The genes are TRBV2 and TRBJ2-7; 7 positions match TRBD1. The V segment lost 5 bases and the J segment 0 bases; nucleotides outside the gene matches: 7. Per the germline V gene, CDR1 is SNHLY and CDR2 is FYNNEI. The CDR3 runs 15 residues.

CDR3 amino acids: CASSLGSSGANVLTF. The CDR3 region has the DNA TGTGCCAGCAGCTTAGGAAGCTCTGGGGCCAACGTCCTGACTTTC. The chain has TRBV11-3 and TRBJ2-6; D gene ambiguous. The CDR3 is 15 residues long. V dropped 1 base and J dropped 0 bases, with 4 bases sitting between them. From germline, CDR1 is SGHNT and CDR2 YENEEA.

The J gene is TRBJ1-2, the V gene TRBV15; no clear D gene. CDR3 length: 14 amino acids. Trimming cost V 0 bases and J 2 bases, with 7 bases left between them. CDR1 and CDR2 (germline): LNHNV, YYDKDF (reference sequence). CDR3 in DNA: TGTGCCACCAGCAGAGAAGGCATAAACTATGGCTACACCTTC. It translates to CATSREGINYGYTF.

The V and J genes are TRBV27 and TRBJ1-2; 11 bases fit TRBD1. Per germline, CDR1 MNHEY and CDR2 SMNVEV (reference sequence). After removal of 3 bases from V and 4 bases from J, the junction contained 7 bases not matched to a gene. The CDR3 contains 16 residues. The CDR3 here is CASSFKPGQGGYGYTF. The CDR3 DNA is TGTGCCAGCAGTTTTAAGCCGGGACAGGGGGGCTATGGCTACACCTTC.

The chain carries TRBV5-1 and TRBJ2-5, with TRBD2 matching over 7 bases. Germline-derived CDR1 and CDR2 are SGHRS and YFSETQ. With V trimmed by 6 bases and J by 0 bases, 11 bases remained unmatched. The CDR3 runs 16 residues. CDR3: CASTLRLASYQETQYF. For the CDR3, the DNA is TGCGCCAGCACACTTCGACTAGCTTCGTACCAAGAGACCCAGTACTTC.

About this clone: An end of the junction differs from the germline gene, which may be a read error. The CDR3 nucleotides read TGTGCTAGCAGCCTAGGTCCACAGACGGAGACCCAGTACTTC. It translates to CASSLGPQTETQYF. The genes are TRBV7-7 and TRBJ2-5, with D uncertain. There are 14 residues in the CDR3. Germline CDR1 reads SSHAT; CDR2 reads FNYEAQ (reference sequence).

CDR3 protein: CSGGEPLETQYF. The CDR3 nucleotides read TGCAGCGGGGGGGAACCCCTAGAGACCCAGTACTTC. The chain combines TRBV29-1 with TRBJ2-5; D is possibly TRBD2 (6 bases). CDR3 length: 12 residues. Germline lookup yields CDR1 SQVTM and CDR2 ANQGSEA. Trimming shortened V by 7 bases and J by 4 bases, and 13 bases separated the two germline ends.

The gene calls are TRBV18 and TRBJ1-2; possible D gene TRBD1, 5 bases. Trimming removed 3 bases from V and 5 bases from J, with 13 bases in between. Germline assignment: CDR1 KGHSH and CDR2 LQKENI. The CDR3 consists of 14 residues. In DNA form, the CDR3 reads TGTGCCAGCTCACCGTCCCGGGACGTTTATGGCTACACCTTC. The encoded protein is CASSPSRDVYGYTF.

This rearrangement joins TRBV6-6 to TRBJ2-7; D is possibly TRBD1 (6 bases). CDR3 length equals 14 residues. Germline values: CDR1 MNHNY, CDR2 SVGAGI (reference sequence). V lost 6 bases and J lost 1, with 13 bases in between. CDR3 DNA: TGTGCCAGCAGGTACCGGGACACATCCTACGAGCAGTACTTC. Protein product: CASRYRDTSYEQYF.

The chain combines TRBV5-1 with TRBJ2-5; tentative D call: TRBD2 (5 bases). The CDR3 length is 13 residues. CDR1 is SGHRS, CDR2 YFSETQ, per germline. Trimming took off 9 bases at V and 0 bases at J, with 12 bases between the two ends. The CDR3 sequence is CATAGRDQETQYF. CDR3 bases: TGCGCCACCGCCGGGCGGGACCAAGAGACCCAGTACTTC.

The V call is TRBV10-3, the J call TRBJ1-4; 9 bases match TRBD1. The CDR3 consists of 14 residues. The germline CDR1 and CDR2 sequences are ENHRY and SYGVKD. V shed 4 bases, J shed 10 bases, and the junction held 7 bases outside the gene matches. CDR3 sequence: CAISVDRGEGKLFF. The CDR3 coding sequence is TGTGCCATCAGTGTGGACAGGGGAGAGGGAAAACTGTTTTTT.

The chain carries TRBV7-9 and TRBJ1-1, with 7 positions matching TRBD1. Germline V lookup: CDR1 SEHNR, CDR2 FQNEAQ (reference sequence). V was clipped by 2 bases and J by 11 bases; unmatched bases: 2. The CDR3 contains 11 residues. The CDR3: CASSLQGVAFF. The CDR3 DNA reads TGTGCCAGCAGCTTACAGGGGGTTGCTTTCTTT.

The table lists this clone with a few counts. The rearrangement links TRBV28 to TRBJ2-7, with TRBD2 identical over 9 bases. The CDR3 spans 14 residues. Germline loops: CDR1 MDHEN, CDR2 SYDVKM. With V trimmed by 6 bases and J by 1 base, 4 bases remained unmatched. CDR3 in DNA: TGTGCCAGCAGATCTAGCGGGGAGTCCTACGAGCAGTACTTC. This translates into CASRSSGESYEQYF.

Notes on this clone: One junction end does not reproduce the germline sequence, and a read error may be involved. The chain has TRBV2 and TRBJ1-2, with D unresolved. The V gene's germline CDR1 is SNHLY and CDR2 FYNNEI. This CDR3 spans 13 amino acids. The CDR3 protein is CASSEGQQLRNAF. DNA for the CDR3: TGTGCCAGCAGTGAAGGACAACAGCTCCGTAACGCCTTC.

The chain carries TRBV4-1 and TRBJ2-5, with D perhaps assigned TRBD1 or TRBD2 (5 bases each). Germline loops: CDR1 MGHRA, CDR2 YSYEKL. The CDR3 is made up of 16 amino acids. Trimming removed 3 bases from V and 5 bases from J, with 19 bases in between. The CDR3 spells CASSQAGAEAGETQYF. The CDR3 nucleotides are TGCGCCAGCAGCCAGGCCGGGGCGGAGGCAGGCGAGACCCAGTACTTC.